Below, 23 T cell receptor beta chains from the same sample are listed, as sequenced in a study of T cells expressing NK-cell markers. TCRdb re-called the 5' RACE reads and shows each CDR3 protein once, DNA omitted. The ten most abundant clones cover approximately 12% of a sample with over 350,000 distinct CDR3 sequences. The specimen was blood T cells: a sorted CD56 or NKG2C T cell subset, CD4+ or CD8+ T cells, or bulk PBMC T cells (not recorded which). The receptors here all came from a woman aged 45-65 years in good health.

The chain recombines TRBV5-4 with TRBJ2-3; TCRdb outputs TRBD1, but without DNA this stays unchecked. The CDR3 spans 14 residues. Germline lookup yields CDR1 SGHNT and CDR2 YYREEE (reference sequence). The CDR3: CASSPPTLVDTQYF. The full variable domain, its missing parts supplied by reference TRBV5-4 and TRBJ2-3, is ETGVTQSPTHLIKTRGQQVTLRCSSQSGHNTVSWYQQALGQGPQFIFQYYREEENGRGNFPPRFSGLQFPNYSSELNVNALELDDSALYLCASSPPTLVDTQYFGPGTRLTVL.

This rearrangement joins TRBV12-3 or TRBV12-4 to TRBJ1-2; the TCRdb call, TRBD1, lacks DNA for checking. The CDR3 is made up of 13 amino acids. The CDR3 loop reads CASSPSRFYGYTF.

This chain links TRBV27 with TRBJ1-1; TCRdb reports TRBD1, a call that lacks DNA to check it against. The CDR3 consists of 15 residues. CDR1 and CDR2 from the germline V gene are MNHEY and SMNVEV (reference sequence). The CDR3 spells CASRPSGTYHTEAFF.

This chain uses TRBV11-2 with TRBJ1-2. There are 14 residues in the CDR3. From germline, CDR1 is SGHAT and CDR2 FQNNGV. This chain's CDR3 is CASSSWERASGYTF.

The rearrangement uses TRBV7-2 and TRBJ1-4; without DNA, the TCRdb call of TRBD1 cannot be checked. From germline, CDR1 is SGHTA and CDR2 FQGNSA. The CDR3 runs 14 residues. CDR3: CASSRGQGNEKLFF.

This sequence joins TRBV29-1 and TRBJ1-2; with no DNA, the TCRdb D assignment of TRBD1 cannot be verified. The CDR3 is made up of 13 amino acids. Germline lookup yields CDR1 SQVTM and CDR2 ANQGSEA. CDR3 sequence reads: CSVGRVLTTGYTF.

The rearrangement joins TRBV6-2 or TRBV6-3 to TRBJ2-1; TCRdb's D gene call, TRBD2, goes unchecked for lack of DNA. Germline CDR1 and CDR2: MNHEY and SVGEGT. The CDR3 has 13 amino acids. The CDR3 loop reads CASGLANYNEQFF.

The CDR3 loop reads CASSPRIQTGELFF. The chain carries TRBV18 and TRBJ2-2. This CDR3 comprises 14 residues. Germline V gives CDR1 KGHSH, CDR2 LQKENI. Looking up the rest from reference TRBV18 and TRBJ2-2 gives the full variable domain: NAGVMQNPRHLVRRRGQEARLRCSPMKGHSHVYWYRQLPEEGLKFMVYLQKENIIDESGMPKERFSAEFPKEGPSILRIQQVVRGDSAAYFCASSPRIQTGELFFGEGSRLTVL.

The rearrangement links TRBV19 to TRBJ1-5; the D call of TRBD1 rests on TCRdb alone, since no DNA is present to check it. CDR1 and CDR2 from the germline V gene are LNHDA and SQIVND (reference sequence). The CDR3 extends over 15 amino acids. The CDR3: CASRRGADHNQPQHF.

The V and J genes are TRBV12-3 or TRBV12-4 and TRBJ2-5; lacking DNA, the TRBD1 call made by TCRdb goes unchecked. The CDR3 runs to 14 residues. Here the CDR3 reads CASSYEGREETQYF.

CDR3 sequence: CSARNLAEPGTDTQYF. V is TRBV20-1 and J is TRBJ2-3. The CDR3 is 16 residues long. Germline-derived CDR1 and CDR2 are DFQATT and SNEGSKA (reference sequence).

This CDR3 reads CASSYAVSYNEQFF. This chain links TRBV6-5 with TRBJ2-1. CDR1 and CDR2 from the germline V gene are MNHEY and SVGAGI. The CDR3 has 14 amino acids.

The chain is built from TRBV12-3 or TRBV12-4 and TRBJ1-5. This CDR3 is built from 14 residues. This chain's CDR3 is CASSWDVGGQPQHF.

This chain connects TRBV29-1 to TRBJ2-7. The CDR3 length is 12 residues. Germline CDR1 SQVTM, CDR2 ANQGSEA. The CDR3 spells CSVGFSHYEQYF.

The V call is TRBV12-3 or TRBV12-4, the J call TRBJ2-1; TCRdb's assignment of TRBD2 cannot be checked, as there is no DNA. CDR3 length: 16 residues. CDR3 region: CASSLGGIPSYNEQFF.

The chain recombines TRBV20-1 with TRBJ2-5; TCRdb lists TRBD2, though no DNA is available to test this call. The CDR3 loop spans 14 amino acids. Germline values: CDR1 DFQATT, CDR2 SNEGSKA (reference sequence). CDR3: CSARDGGEQETQYF.

This rearrangement joins TRBV24-1 to TRBJ2-3. The germline CDR1 and CDR2 sequences are KGHDR and SFDVKD. The CDR3 runs 12 residues. CDR3 amino acids: CATSDLPDTQYF.

The chain recombines TRBV12-3 or TRBV12-4 with TRBJ2-2; TCRdb proposes TRBD2, but this gene call is untestable without DNA. The CDR3 spans 13 residues. CDR3: CASSLTRPGELFF.

V usage is TRBV20-1 and J usage is TRBJ1-1. The CDR3 sequence is 12 residues long. Germline V lookup: CDR1 DFQATT, CDR2 SNEGSKA (reference sequence). CDR3 amino acids: CSALGGSTEAFF.

This chain uses TRBV29-1 with TRBJ2-5; TCRdb picks TRBD2, but there is no DNA to check that call. This CDR3 has 14 residues. Per the germline V gene, CDR1 is SQVTM and CDR2 is ANQGSEA. CDR3 region: CSVEGLGGQETQYF.

The V call is TRBV7-2, the J call TRBJ2-4; TCRdb selects TRBD2, and the lack of DNA leaves this call unchecked. The germline V gene has CDR1 SGHTA and CDR2 FQGNSA. The CDR3 is made up of 16 amino acids. The CDR3 sequence: CASSLNPSGNQNIQYF.

The chain is built from TRBV15 and TRBJ1-2. CDR3 length: 12 amino acids. Per the germline V gene, CDR1 is LNHNV and CDR2 is YYDKDF (reference sequence). The CDR3 is CATSREEGIYTF.

The chain carries TRBV24-1 and TRBJ2-1; no DNA is available, so the TRBD2 call from TCRdb remains unchecked. CDR1 is KGHDR, CDR2 SFDVKD, per germline. The CDR3 has 17 residues. The chain's CDR3 is CATSDLPPGLANNEQFF.